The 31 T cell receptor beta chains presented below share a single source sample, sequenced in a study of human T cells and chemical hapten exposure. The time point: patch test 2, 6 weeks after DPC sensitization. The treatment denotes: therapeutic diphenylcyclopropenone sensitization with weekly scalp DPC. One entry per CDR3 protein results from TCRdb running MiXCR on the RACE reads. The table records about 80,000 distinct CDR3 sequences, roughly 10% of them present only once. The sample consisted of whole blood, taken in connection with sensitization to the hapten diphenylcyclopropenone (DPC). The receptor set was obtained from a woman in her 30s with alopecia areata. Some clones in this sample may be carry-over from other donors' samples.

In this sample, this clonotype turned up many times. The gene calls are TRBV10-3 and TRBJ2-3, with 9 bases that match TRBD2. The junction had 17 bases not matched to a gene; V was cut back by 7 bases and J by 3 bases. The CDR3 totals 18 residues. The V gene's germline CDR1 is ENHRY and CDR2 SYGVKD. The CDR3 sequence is CAIKNPRGGIGQTDTQYF. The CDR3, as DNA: TGTGCCATCAAGAACCCGCGGGGGGGAATTGGACAGACAGATACGCAGTATTTT.

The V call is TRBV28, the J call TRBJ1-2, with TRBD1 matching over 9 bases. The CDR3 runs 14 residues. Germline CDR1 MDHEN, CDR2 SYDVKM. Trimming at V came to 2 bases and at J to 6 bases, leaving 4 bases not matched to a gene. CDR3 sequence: CASSLPQGANGYTF. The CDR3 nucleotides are TGTGCCAGCAGTTTACCACAGGGGGCTAATGGCTACACCTTC.

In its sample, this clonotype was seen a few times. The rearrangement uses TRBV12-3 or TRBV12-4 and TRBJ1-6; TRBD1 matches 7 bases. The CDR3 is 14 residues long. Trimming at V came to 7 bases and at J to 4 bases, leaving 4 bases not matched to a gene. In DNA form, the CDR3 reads TGTGCCAGCACCGGACAGGAGTATAATTCACCCCTCCACTTT. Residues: CASTGQEYNSPLHF.

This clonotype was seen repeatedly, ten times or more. This CDR3 reads CASSQEPSGGPTDTQYF. CDR3 DNA sequence: TGCGCCAGCAGCCAAGAACCTAGCGGGGGCCCCACAGATACGCAGTATTTT. The chain is built from TRBV4-3 and TRBJ2-3; 10 bases are a match to TRBD2. CDR3 length: 17 residues. Per germline, CDR1 LGHNA and CDR2 YSLEER. J lost 2 bases, V lost 0 bases, and 5 bases had no gene match.

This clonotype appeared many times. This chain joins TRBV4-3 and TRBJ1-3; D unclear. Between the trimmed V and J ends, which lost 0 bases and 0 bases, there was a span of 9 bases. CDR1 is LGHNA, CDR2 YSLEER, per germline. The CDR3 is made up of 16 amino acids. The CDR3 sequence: CASSQDPRVSGNTIYF. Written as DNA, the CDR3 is TGCGCCAGCAGCCAAGATCCCCGGGTCTCTGGAAACACCATATATTTT.

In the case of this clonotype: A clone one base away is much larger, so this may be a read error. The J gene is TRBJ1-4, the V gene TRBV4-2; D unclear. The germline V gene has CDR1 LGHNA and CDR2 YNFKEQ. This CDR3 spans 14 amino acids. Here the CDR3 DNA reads TGTACCAGCAGCCAAGCCTGGAATAATGAAAAACTGTTTTTT. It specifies CTSSQAWNNEKLFF.

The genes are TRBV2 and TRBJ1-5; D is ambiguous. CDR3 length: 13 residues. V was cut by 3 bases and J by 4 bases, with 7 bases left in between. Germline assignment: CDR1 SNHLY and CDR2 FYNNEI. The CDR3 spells CASSEDGNQPQHF. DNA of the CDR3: TGTGCCAGCAGTGAGGACGGGAATCAGCCCCAGCATTTT.

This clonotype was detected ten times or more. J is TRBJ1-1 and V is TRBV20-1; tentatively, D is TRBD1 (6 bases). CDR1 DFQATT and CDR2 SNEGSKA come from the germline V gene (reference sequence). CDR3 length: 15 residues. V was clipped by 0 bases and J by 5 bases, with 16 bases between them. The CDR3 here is CSARDIRGRETEAFF. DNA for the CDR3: TGCAGTGCTAGAGATATCAGGGGAAGGGAAACTGAAGCTTTCTTT.

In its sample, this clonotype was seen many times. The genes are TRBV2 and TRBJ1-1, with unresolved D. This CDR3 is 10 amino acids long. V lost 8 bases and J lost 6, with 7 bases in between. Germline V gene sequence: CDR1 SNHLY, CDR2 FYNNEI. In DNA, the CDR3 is TGTGCCAGCCTCGTTTCTGAAGCTTTCTTT. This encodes CASLVSEAFF.

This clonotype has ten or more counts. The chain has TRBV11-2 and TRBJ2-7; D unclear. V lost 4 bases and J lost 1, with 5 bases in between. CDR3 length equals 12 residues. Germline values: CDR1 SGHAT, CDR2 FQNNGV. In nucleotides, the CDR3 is TGTGCCAGCAGCTCCGGATCCTACGAGCAGTACTTC. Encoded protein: CASSSGSYEQYF.

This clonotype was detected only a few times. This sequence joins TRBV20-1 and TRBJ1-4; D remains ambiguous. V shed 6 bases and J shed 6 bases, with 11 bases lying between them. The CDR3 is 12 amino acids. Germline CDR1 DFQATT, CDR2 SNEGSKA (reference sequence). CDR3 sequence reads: CSARSVDEKLFF. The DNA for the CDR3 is TGCAGTGCCCGGAGTGTTGATGAAAAACTGTTTTTT.

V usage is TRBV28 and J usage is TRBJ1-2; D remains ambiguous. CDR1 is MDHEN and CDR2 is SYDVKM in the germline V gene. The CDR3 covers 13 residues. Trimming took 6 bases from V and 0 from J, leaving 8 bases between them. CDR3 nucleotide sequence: TGTGCCAGCAGGCCACTTTCTAACTATGGCTACACCTTC. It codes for CASRPLSNYGYTF.

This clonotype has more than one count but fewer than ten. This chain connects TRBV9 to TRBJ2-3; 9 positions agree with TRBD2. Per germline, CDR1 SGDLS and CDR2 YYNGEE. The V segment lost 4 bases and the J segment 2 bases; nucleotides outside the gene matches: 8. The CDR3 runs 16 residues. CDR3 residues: CASSPRLAGPTDTQYF. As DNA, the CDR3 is TGTGCCAGCAGCCCCCGGCTAGCGGGACCCACAGATACGCAGTATTTT.

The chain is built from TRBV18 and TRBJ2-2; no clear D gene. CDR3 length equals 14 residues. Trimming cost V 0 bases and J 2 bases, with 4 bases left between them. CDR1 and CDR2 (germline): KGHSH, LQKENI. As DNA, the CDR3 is TGTGCCAGCTCACCACCGACTAACACCGGGGAGCTGTTTTTT. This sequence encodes CASSPPTNTGELFF. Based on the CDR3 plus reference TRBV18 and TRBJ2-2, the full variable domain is NAGVMQNPRHLVRRRGQEARLRCSPMKGHSHVYWYRQLPEEGLKFMVYLQKENIIDESGMPKERFSAEFPKEGPSILRIQQVVRGDSAAYFCASSPPTNTGELFFGEGSRLTVL.

The CDR3: CSAREPGGDPRGYTF. In DNA, the CDR3 is TGCAGTGCTAGAGAGCCAGGGGGAGACCCTAGAGGCTACACCTTC. The genes are TRBV20-1 and TRBJ1-2, with 7 bases lining up with TRBD1. Germline CDR1 is DFQATT and CDR2 is SNEGSKA (reference sequence). V shed 0 bases and J 8 bases; nucleotides not matched to a gene: 12. The CDR3 runs 15 residues.

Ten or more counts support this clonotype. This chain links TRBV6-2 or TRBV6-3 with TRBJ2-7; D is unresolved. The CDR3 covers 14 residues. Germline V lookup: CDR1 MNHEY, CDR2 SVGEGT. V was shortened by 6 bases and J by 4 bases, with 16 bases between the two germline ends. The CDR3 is CASSQLIPLYEQYF. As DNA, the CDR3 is TGTGCCAGCAGCCAACTTATACCCTTATACGAGCAGTACTTC.

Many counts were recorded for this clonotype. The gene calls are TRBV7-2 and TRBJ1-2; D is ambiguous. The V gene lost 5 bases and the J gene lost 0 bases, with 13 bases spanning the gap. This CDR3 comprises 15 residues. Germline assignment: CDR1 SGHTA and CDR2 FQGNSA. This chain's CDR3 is CASSIRPNTNYGYTF. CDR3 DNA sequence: TGTGCCAGCAGCATCCGACCGAACACTAACTATGGCTACACCTTC.

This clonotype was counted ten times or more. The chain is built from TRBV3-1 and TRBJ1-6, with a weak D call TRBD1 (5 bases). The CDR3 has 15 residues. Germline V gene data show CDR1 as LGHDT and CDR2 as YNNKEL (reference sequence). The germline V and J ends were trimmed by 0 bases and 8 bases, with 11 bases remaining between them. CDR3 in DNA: TGTGCCAGCAGCCAAGATAACCAGGGCGATTCACCCCTCCACTTT. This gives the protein CASSQDNQGDSPLHF.

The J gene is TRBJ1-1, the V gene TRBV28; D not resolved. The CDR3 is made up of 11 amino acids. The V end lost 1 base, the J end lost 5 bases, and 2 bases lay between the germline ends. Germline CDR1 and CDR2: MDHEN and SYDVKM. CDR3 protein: CASSLYTEAFF. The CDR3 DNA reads TGTGCCAGCAGTTTATATACTGAAGCTTTCTTT. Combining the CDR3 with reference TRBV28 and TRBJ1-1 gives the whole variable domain DVKVTQSSRYLVKRTGEKVFLECVQDMDHENMFWYRQDPGLGLRLIYFSYDVKMKEKGDIPEGYSVSREKKERFSLILESASTNQTSMYLCASSLYTEAFFGQGTRLTVV.

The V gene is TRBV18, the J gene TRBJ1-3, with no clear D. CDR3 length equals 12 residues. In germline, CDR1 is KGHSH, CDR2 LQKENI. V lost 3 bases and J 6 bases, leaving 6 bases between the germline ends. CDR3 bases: TGTGCCAGCTCACCTATGGAAAACACCATATATTTT. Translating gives CASSPMENTIYF.

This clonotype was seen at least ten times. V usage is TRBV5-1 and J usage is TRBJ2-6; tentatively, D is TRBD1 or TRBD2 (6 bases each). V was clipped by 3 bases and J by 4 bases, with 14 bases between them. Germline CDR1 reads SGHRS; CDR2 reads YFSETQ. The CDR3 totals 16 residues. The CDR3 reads CASSSLGGAGANVLTF. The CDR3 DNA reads TGCGCCAGCAGCTCTCTGGGGGGCGCCGGGGCCAACGTCCTGACTTTC.

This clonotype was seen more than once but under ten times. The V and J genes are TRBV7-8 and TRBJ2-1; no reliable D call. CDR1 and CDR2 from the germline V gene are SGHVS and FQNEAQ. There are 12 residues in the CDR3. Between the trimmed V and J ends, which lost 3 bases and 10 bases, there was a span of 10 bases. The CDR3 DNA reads TGTGCCAGCAGCTTTTCTATATCCGAGCAGTTCTTC. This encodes CASSFSISEQFF. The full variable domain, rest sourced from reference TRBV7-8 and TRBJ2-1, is GAGVSQSPRYKVAKRGQDVALRCDPISGHVSLFWYQQALGQGPEFLTYFQNEAQLDKSGLPSDRFFAERPEGSVSTLKIQRTQQEDSAVYLCASSFSISEQFFGPGTRLTVL.

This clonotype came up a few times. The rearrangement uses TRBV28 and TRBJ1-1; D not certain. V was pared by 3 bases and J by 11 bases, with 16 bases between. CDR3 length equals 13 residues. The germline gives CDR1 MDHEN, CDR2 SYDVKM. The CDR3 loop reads CASSLVGGGYAFF. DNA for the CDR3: TGTGCCAGCAGTTTGGTTGGCGGAGGCTACGCTTTCTTT.

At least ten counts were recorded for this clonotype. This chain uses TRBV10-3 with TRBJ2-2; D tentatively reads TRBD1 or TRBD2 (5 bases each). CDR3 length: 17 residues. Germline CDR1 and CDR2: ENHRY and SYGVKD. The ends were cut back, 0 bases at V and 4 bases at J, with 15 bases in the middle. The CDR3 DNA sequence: TGTGCCATCAGTGAGTCGAGGTGGGGGAGCGTCACCGGGGAGCTGTTTTTT. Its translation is CAISESRWGSVTGELFF.

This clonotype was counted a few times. The CDR3 loop is CASSFQGSRETQYF. CDR3 nucleotide sequence: TGTGCCAGCAGCTTCCAGGGGTCCAGAGAGACCCAGTACTTC. The chain has TRBV7-3 and TRBJ2-5, with a possible D match to TRBD1 (6 bases). The germline CDR1 and CDR2 sequences are SGHTA and FQGTGA. The CDR3 is 14 amino acids. V was cut by 3 bases and J by 4 bases, with 12 bases left in between.

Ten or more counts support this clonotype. The CDR3 sequence: CSVDPVGGNYGYTF. The DNA for the CDR3 is TGCAGCGTTGATCCAGTTGGGGGGAACTATGGCTACACCTTC. The chain has TRBV29-1 and TRBJ1-2, with D possibly matching TRBD1 (5 bases). Looked up from germline, CDR1 is SQVTM and CDR2 is ANQGSEA. V shed 3 bases and J shed 2 bases, with 13 bases lying between them. CDR3 length: 14 residues.

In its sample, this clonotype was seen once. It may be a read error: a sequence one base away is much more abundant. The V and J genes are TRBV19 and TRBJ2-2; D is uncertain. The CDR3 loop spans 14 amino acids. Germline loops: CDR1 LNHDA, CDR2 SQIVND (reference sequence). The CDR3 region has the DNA TGTGCCAATAGTCCGTCAGTAAACACCGGGGAGCTGTTTTTT. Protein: CANSPSVNTGELFF.

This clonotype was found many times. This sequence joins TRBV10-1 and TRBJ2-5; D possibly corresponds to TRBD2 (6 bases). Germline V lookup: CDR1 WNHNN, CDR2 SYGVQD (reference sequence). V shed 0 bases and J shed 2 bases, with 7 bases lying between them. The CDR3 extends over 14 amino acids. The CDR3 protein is CASSESGGQETQYF. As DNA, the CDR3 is TGCGCCAGCAGTGAGTCGGGGGGACAAGAGACCCAGTACTTC.

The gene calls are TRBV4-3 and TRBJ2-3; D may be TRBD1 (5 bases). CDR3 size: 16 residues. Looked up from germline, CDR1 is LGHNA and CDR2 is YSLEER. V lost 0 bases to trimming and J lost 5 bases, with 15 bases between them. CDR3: CASSQEWGGTKDTQYF. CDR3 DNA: TGCGCCAGCAGCCAAGAGTGGGGCGGAACCAAAGATACGCAGTATTTT.

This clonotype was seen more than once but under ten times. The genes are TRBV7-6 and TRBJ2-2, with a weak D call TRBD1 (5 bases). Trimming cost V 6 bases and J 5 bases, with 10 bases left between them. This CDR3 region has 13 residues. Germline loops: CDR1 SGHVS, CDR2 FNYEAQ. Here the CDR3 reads CASSPTVTGELFF. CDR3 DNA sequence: TGTGCCAGCAGTCCGACAGTAACCGGGGAGCTGTTTTTT.

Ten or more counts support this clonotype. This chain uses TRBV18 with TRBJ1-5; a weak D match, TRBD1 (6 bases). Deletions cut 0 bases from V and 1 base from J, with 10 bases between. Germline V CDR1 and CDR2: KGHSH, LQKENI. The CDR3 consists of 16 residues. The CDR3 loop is CASSPPGAGSNQPQHF. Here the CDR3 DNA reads TGTGCCAGCTCACCACCGGGGGCGGGAAGCAATCAGCCCCAGCATTTT.